Given below is one T cell receptor (beta chain) in context. The antigen remains unidentified. The data belong to a study of cytomegalovirus exposure and HLA in healthy donors. As for the study in general: Genotyping of hundreds of donors showed that roughly 83% belonged to the Caucasian-associated ancestry cluster.

Study-level points and caveats: Accounts indicate the classifier identified cytomegalovirus status with strong specificity and sensitivity.

Trimming stripped 0 bases from V and 7 bases from J, with 16 bases between. CDR1 and CDR2 (germline): SGHNT, YYREEE (reference sequence). The CDR3 extends over 15 amino acids. This PCR relied on a set of 60 Vbeta primers and 13 Jbeta primers. Clones were read by immunoSEQ multiplex PCR, and TCRdb kept only the in-frame ones, dropping some. The sample holds approximately 170,000 clones, around 75% seen once. Specimen: PBMCs. The source of this sequence is a human donor in good health. The chain combines TRBV5-4 with TRBJ1-2; the D gene is possibly TRBD1 (5 bases). The CDR3: CASSLGARVASGYTF. In nucleotides, the CDR3 is TGTGCCAGCAGCTTGGGGGCCAGGGTAGCCAGTGGCTACACCTTC.